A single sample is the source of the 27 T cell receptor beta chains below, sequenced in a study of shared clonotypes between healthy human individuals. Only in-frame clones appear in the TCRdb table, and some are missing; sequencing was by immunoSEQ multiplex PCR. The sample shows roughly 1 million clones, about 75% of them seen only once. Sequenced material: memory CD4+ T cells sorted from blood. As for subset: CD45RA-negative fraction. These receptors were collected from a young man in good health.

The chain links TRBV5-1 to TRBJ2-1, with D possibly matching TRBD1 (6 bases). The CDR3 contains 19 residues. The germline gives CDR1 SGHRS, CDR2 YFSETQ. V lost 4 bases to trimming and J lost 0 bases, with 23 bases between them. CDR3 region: CASSRAPGHLTLSYNEQFF. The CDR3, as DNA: TGCGCCAGCAGCCGAGCCCCGGGACACCTAACCCTCTCCTACAATGAGCAGTTCTTC.

CDR3: CASSKGWEQYF. In DNA, the CDR3 is TGTGCCAGCAGTAAGGGGTGGGAGCAGTACTTC. The chain recombines TRBV6-1 with TRBJ2-7; D perhaps matches TRBD1 (5 bases). CDR1 is MNHNS, CDR2 SASEGT, per germline. CDR3 length equals 11 residues. Trimming left V 5 bases short and J 7 bases short, with 9 bases between.

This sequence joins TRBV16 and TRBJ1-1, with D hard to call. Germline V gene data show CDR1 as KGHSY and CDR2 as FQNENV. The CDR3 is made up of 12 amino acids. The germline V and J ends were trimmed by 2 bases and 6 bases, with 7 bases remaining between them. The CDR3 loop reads CASSQIRAEAFF. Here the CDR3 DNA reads TGTGCCAGCAGCCAAATAAGGGCTGAAGCTTTCTTT.

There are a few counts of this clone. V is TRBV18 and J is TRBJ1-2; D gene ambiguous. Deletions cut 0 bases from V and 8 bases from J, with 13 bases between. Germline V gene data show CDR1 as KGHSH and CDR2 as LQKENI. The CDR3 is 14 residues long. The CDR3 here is CASSPPQRAGGYTF. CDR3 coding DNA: TGTGCCAGCTCACCACCCCAGCGGGCGGGAGGCTACACCTTC.

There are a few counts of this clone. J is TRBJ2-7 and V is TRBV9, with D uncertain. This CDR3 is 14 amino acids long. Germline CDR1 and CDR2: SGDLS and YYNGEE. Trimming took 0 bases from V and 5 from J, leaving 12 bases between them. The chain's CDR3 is CASSVGVANHEQYF. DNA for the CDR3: TGTGCCAGCAGCGTAGGGGTAGCCAACCACGAGCAGTACTTC.

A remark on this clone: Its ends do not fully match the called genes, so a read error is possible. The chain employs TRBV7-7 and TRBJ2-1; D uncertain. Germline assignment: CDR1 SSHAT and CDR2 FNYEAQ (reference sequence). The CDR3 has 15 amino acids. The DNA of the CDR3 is TGTGCTAGCAGCTTAGATATTGGGTCGTACAATGAGCAGTTCTTC. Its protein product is CASSLDIGSYNEQFF.

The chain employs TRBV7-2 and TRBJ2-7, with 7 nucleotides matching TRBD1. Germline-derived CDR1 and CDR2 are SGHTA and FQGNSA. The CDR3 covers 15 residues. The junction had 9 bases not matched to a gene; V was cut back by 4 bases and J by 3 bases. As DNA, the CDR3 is TGTGCCAGCAGCTCCCCGGGACAGAACAACTACGAGCAGTACTTC. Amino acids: CASSSPGQNNYEQYF.

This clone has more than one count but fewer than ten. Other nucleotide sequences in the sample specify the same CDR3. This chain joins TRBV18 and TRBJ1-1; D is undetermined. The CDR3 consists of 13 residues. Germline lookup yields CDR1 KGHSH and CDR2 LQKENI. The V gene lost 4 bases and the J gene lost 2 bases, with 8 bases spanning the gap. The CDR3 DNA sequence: TGTGCCAGCTCACAGGGAGCTAACACTGAAGCTTTCTTT. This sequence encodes CASSQGANTEAFF.

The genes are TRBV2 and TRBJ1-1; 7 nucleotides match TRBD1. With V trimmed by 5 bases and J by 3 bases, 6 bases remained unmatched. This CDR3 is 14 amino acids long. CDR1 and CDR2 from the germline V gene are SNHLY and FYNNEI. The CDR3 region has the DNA TGTGCCAGCAGTATAGACAGGGTGTACACTGAAGCTTTCTTT. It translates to CASSIDRVYTEAFF.

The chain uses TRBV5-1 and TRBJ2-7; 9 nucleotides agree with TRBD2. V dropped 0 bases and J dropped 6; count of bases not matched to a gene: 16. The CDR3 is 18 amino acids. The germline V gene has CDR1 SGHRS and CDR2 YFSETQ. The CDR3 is CASSLVPAAGAGGGEQYF. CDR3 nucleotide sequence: TGCGCCAGCAGCTTGGTTCCAGCCGCGGGAGCGGGAGGCGGCGAGCAGTACTTC.

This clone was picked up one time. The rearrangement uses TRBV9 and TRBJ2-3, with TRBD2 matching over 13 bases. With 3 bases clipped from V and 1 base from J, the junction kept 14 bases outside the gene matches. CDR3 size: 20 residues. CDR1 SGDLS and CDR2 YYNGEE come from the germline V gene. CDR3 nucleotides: TGTGCCAGCAGCGGAAATACCGGACTAGCGGGGGCACGGGGCACAGATACGCAGTATTTT. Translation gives CASSGNTGLAGARGTDTQYF.

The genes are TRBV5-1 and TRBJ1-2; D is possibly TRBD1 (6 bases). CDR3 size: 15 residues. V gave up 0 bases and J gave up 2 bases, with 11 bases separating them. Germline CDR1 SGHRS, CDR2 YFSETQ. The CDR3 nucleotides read TGCGCCAGCAGCTTGGAAGGGACAAAAAACTATGGCTACACCTTC. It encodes CASSLEGTKNYGYTF.

The DNA of the CDR3 is TGTGCCAGCGCCTCTGGGACTAGCGGGAGCTACGAGCAGTACTTC. This codes for CASASGTSGSYEQYF. The rearrangement joins TRBV7-2 to TRBJ2-7, with 14 bases that match TRBD2. The CDR3 is made up of 15 amino acids. Losses at the gene ends were 8 bases for V and 3 bases for J; bases not matched to a gene: 6. In germline, CDR1 is SGHTA, CDR2 FQGNSA.

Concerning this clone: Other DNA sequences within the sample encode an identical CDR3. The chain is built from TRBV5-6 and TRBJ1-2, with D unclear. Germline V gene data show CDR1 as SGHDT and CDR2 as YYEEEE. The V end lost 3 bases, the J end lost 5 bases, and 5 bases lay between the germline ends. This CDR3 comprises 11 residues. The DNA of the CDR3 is TGTGCCAGCAGCTCGAAATATGGCTACACCTTC. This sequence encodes CASSSKYGYTF.

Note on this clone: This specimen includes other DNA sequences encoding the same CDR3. The CDR3 coding sequence is TGCGCCAGCAGCTTGTCACGGGAGACCCAGTACTTC. Residues: CASSLSRETQYF. V usage is TRBV5-1 and J usage is TRBJ2-5; no definite D call. V was pared by 1 base and J by 5 bases, with 6 bases between. Germline V lookup: CDR1 SGHRS, CDR2 YFSETQ. The CDR3 spans 12 residues. The full variable domain, in which reference TRBV5-1 and TRBJ2-5 provide the parts outside the CDR3, is KAGVTQTPRYLIKTRGQQVTLSCSPISGHRSVSWYQQTPGQGLQFLFEYFSETQRNKGNFPGRFSGRQFSNSRSEMNVSTLELGDSALYLCASSLSRETQYFGPGTRLLVL.

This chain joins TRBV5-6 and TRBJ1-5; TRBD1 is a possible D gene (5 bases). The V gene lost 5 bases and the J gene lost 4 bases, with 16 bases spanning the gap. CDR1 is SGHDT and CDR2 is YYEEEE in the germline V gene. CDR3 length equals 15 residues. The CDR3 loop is CASSQEGTANQPQHF. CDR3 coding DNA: TGTGCCAGCAGTCAGGAGGGGACGGCTAATCAGCCCCAGCATTTT.

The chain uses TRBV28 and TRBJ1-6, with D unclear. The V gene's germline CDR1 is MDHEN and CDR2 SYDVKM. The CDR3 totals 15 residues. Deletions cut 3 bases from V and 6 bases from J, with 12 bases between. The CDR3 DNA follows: TGTGCCAGCAGTTTTTTGTCGGGGATTAATTCACCCCTCCACTTT. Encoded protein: CASSFLSGINSPLHF. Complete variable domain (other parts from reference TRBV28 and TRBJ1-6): DVKVTQSSRYLVKRTGEKVFLECVQDMDHENMFWYRQDPGLGLRLIYFSYDVKMKEKGDIPEGYSVSREKKERFSLILESASTNQTSMYLCASSFLSGINSPLHFGNGTRLTVT.

The CDR3 DNA sequence: TGCAGCGCTGGAGGGGCTCGGGACGAGCAGTACTTC. Translating it yields CSAGGARDEQYF. The V and J genes are TRBV29-1 and TRBJ2-7; possibly TRBD2 for D (6 bases). V was cut by 7 bases and J by 5 bases, with 15 bases left in between. The CDR3 contains 12 residues. In germline, CDR1 is SQVTM, CDR2 ANQGSEA.

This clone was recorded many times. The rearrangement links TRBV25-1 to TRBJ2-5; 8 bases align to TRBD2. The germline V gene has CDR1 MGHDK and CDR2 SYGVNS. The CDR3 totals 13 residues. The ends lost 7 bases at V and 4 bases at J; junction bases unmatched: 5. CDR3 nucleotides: TGTGCCAGCAAGCCAGCGGGAGCAGAGACCCAGTACTTC. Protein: CASKPAGAETQYF.

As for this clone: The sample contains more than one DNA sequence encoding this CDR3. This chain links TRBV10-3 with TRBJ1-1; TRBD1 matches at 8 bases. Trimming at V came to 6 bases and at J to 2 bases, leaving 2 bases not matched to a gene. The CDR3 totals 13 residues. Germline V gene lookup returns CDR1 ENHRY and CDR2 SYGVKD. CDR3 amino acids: CAISGQGNTEAFF. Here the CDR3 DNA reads TGTGCCATCAGCGGACAGGGTAACACTGAAGCTTTCTTT.

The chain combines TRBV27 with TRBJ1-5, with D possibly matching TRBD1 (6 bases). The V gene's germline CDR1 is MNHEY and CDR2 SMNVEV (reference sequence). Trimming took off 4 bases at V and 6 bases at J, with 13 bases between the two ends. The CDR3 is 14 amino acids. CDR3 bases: TGTGCCAGCAGTTACGGGGGGCGGGGTCAGCCCCAGCATTTT. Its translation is CASSYGGRGQPQHF.

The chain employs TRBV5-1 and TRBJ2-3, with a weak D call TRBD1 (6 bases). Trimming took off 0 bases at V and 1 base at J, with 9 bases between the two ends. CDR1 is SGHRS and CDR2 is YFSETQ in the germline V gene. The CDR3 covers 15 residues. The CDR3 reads CASSLVGQRTDTQYF. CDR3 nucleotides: TGCGCCAGCAGCTTGGTAGGACAGCGCACAGATACGCAGTATTTT.

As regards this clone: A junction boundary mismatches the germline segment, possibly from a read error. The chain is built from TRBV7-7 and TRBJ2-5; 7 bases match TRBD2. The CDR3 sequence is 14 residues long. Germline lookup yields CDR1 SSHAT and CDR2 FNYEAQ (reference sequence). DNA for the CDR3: TGTGCTAGCAGCTTAGCGGGCCTGGGAGAGACCCAGTACTTC. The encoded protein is CASSLAGLGETQYF.

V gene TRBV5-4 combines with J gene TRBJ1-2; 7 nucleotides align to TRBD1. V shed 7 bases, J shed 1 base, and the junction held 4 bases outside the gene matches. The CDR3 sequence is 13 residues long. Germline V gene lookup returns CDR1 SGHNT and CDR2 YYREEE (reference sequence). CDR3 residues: CASLRQGNYGYTF. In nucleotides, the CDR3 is TGTGCCAGCTTAAGACAGGGTAACTATGGCTACACCTTC.

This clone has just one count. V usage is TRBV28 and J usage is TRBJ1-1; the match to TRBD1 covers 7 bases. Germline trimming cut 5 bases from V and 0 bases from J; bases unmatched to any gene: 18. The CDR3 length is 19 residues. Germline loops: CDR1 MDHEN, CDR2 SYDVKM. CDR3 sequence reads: CASSPLQGPKKLMNTEAFF. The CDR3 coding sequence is TGTGCCAGCAGTCCCCTACAGGGGCCAAAAAAGCTAATGAACACTGAAGCTTTCTTT.

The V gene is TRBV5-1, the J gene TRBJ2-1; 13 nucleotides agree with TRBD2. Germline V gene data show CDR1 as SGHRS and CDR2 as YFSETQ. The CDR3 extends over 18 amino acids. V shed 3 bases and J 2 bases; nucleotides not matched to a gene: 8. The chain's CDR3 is CASSSRTSGSGAYNEQFF. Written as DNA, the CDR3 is TGCGCCAGCAGCTCCCGGACTAGCGGGAGCGGGGCCTACAATGAGCAGTTCTTC.

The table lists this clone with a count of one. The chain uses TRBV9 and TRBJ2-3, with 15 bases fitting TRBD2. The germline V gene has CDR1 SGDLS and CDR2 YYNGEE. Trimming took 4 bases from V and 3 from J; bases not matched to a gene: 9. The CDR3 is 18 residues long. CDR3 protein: CASSSRTSGRAGTDTQYF. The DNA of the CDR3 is TGTGCCAGCAGCTCCCGGACTAGCGGGAGGGCCGGGACAGATACGCAGTATTTT.